Listed below are T cell receptor beta chains from one sample, sequenced in a study of OX40 agonist ivuxolimab in advanced cancers. Libraries were prepared by immunoSEQ multiplex PCR; TCRdb keeps only in-frame clonotypes and omits some of them. Of 45,000 to 50,000 clones listed, about 85% are singletons. The sample in question was CD4+ or CD8+ T cells sorted from blood, obtained in a trial of the OX40 agonist ivuxolimab. Source of these receptors: an adult with an advanced solid tumor such as melanoma, head and neck, liver or kidney cancer. The CDR3 runs from the conserved cysteine through the conserved F or W. D genes are given only for firm matches. Only part of the rows carry a size: once, few, many, or a class if the clone is expanded.

cdr3_length	d_call	j_call	v_call	clone_size	cdr3_nt	cdr3_aa
14	-	TRBJ2-5	TRBV6-5	-	TGTGCCAGCAGTTACTCGAACAGACAAGAGACCCAGTACTTC	CASSYSNRQETQYF
12	TRBD1	TRBJ1-1	TRBV2	few	TGTGCCAGCAGAGAAACGGGACAGGAAGCTTTCTTT	CASRETGQEAFF
13	-	TRBJ2-1	TRBV5-4	-	TGTGCCAGCAGCGAGGGACCCGGAAATGAGCAGTTCTTC	CASSEGPGNEQFF
15	TRBD2	TRBJ2-5	TRBV5-1	-	TGCGCCAGCAGCTTGGGACTAGCGGGTGGAGAGACCCAGTACTTC	CASSLGLAGGETQYF
12	-	TRBJ1-1	TRBV28	-	TGTGCCAGCAGTTTTAATCTGTGGGAAGCTTTCTTT	CASSFNLWEAFF
13	-	TRBJ1-2	TRBV2	-	TGTGCCAGCTCCGGGAGGGTTTTTCGCGGCTACACCTTC	CASSGRVFRGYTF
15	TRBD2	TRBJ2-7	TRBV4-2	-	TGTGCCAGCAGCCATACTAGCGCAAGCTCCTACGAGCAGTACTTC	CASSHTSASSYEQYF
12	-	TRBJ1-2	TRBV10-2	-	TGCGCCAGCAGCGGAGGGGGGCCTGGCTACACCTTC	CASSGGGPGYTF
13	-	TRBJ2-3	TRBV5-4	-	TGTGCCAGCAGCTTGGGGACCACAGATACGCAGTATTTT	CASSLGTTDTQYF
15	-	TRBJ2-7	TRBV7-8	-	TGTGCCAGCAGCTTTACCCGATGGGGGGCCAGGGAGCAGTACTTC	CASSFTRWGAREQYF
13	-	TRBJ2-1	TRBV13	once	TGTGCCAGCAGCTTAAGGGGAGGCAATGAGCAGTTCTTC	CASSLRGGNEQFF
13	-	TRBJ1-1	TRBV7-9	-	TGTGCCAGCAGCTTCACGGGGAACACTGAAGCTTTCTTT	CASSFTGNTEAFF
15	-	TRBJ1-5	TRBV6-5	-	TGTGCCAACAGTCCCGTGATTTATAGCAATCAGCCCCAGCATTTT	CANSPVIYSNQPQHF
14	TRBD1	TRBJ1-1	TRBV5-1	-	TGCGCCAGCAGCCTAGCTGGACAGGGGAAAGAAGCTTTCTTT	CASSLAGQGKEAFF
15	TRBD1	TRBJ1-2	TRBV5-1	-	TGCGCCAGCAGCACGGGACAGGGTTTTAACTATGGCTACACCTTC	CASSTGQGFNYGYTF
16	-	TRBJ1-1	TRBV15	-	TGTGCCACCAGCAGCACGCCGGGAGCGGGTAGGGCTGAAGCTTTCTTT	CATSSTPGAGRAEAFF
15	-	TRBJ2-1	TRBV7-7	-	TGTGCTAGCAGCTTCGCCCCCGCCACGACGAATGAGCAGTTCTTC	CASSFAPATTNEQFF
14	TRBD1	TRBJ1-2	TRBV6-1	-	TGTGCCAGCAGTTTGACAGGGCGGGACTATGGCTACACCTTC	CASSLTGRDYGYTF
16	-	TRBJ2-5	TRBV5-6	-	TGTGCCAGCAGCCCGGCCGGTGGGACTCCTGGAGAGACCCAGTACTTC	CASSPAGGTPGETQYF
12	-	TRBJ2-7	TRBV10-2	-	TGCGCCAGCAAATCGGGGGACTACGAGCAGTACTTC	CASKSGDYEQYF
13	-	TRBJ2-5	TRBV28	-	TGTGCCAGCCGCCGTGGAGGGCCGGAGACCCAGTACTTC	CASRRGGPETQYF
15	-	TRBJ2-5	TRBV6-5	-	TGTGCCAGCAGTTACTTATCAACAGGGCACGAGACCCAGTACTTC	CASSYLSTGHETQYF
14	-	TRBJ2-7	TRBV6-5	-	TGTGCCAGCAGTTACTCAACAACAGGGTACGAGCAGTACTTC	CASSYSTTGYEQYF
14	TRBD1	TRBJ2-7	TRBV7-3	-	TGTGCCAGCAGCTTGACAGGGGCTTCAAGCGAGCAGTACTTC	CASSLTGASSEQYF
15	-	TRBJ2-1	TRBV25-1	-	TGTGCCAGCAGAAAGATGGGGGCAGTGGCTGGTGAGCAGTTCTTC	CASRKMGAVAGEQFF
10	-	TRBJ2-1	TRBV6-1	-	TGTGCCAGGGGGGTCAATGAGCAGTTCTTC	CARGVNEQFF
14	TRBD1	TRBJ2-7	TRBV10-3	-	TGTGCCATCAGTGGGGACAGGGATCTTTACGAGCAGTACTTC	CAISGDRDLYEQYF
13	-	TRBJ2-7	TRBV28	-	TGTGCCAGCAAACTTTCCCACTCCTACGAGCAGTACTTC	CASKLSHSYEQYF
16	TRBD2	TRBJ2-1	TRBV19	-	TGTGCCAGTAGTAGTGAAGCGGGAGGACCCTACAATGAGCAGTTCTTC	CASSSEAGGPYNEQFF
14	-	TRBJ1-2	TRBV7-8	-	TGTGCCAGCAGCTTAGGACGGGCGGTCTATGGCTACACCTTC	CASSLGRAVYGYTF
15	-	TRBJ2-3	TRBV7-2	-	TGTGCCAGCAGCTTTAGGCGGGGGCCCACAGATACGCAGTATTTT	CASSFRRGPTDTQYF
15	TRBD1	TRBJ2-2	TRBV2	-	TGTGCCAGCAGTGTCGGACAGGGGGCCACCGGGGAGCTGTTTTTT	CASSVGQGATGELFF
14	-	TRBJ2-5	TRBV9	few	TGTGCCAGCAGCGGGGACGAGTGGCAAGAGACCCAGTACTTC	CASSGDEWQETQYF
16	-	TRBJ2-1	TRBV7-9	-	TGTGCCAGCAGCTTAGCGGGGGCAGGGCGGGCCAATGAGCAGTTCTTC	CASSLAGAGRANEQFF